This T cell receptor beta chain comes out of a study of Ad26.COV2.S vaccination and SARS-CoV-2 variants. Study-wide results and limits: Spike-specific TCR breadth ran higher among vaccine recipients than placebo recipients.

CDR3 size: 16 residues. Trimming removed 1 base at V and 6 bases at J, with 15 bases between. CDR1 and CDR2 (germline): SGHAT, FQDESV (reference sequence). Concerning this clone: Its antigen remains unknown.

Treatment described: some 20 received Ad26.COV2.S at low or high dose, single or two shots; several received placebo; per-sample allocation not given. Sampling was done on day 63 after the first vaccine or placebo injection. The data were produced by immunoSEQ multiplex PCR, yet TCRdb's version contains in-frame clones alone and is incomplete. The table records 300,000 to 400,000 clones, around 87% of them present only once. The gene calls are TRBV11-1 and TRBJ2-2; D might be TRBD2 (7 bases). This sequence was found in a person between 18 and 60 years old who received the Ad26.COV2.S COVID-19 vaccine or a placebo. The material was peripheral blood, obtained in a trial of Ad26.COV2.S vaccine versus placebo. CDR3 region: CASSLDLQGRAGELFF. In DNA form, the CDR3 reads TGTGCCAGCAGCTTAGATTTGCAGGGGAGGGCCGGGGAGCTGTTTTTT.